Detailed here is one T cell receptor (beta chain). Trimming cost V 3 bases and J 8 bases, with 13 bases left between them. CDR3 length: 13 amino acids. The data belong to a study of blood T cell repertoires in COVID-19. Study as a whole: Whether acute or convalescent, the COVID-19 samples came from the United States, Italy and Spain.

In the original analysis: Reference gene primer amplification yielded estimated nucleated cell counts. Some clones are missing from TCRdb's copy, which holds only in-frame ones; the method was immunoSEQ multiplex PCR. V and J calls and clone size come straight from that table; D and trimming were deduced from the DNA. The sample lists more than 100,000 clones; about 80% were seen once. The clonotype comes from a woman aged 45-60 years with acute or convalescent COVID-19. The sample consisted of peripheral blood. The chain is built from TRBV12-3 or TRBV12-4 and TRBJ1-1; D not certain. The CDR3, as DNA: TGTGCCAGCAGTTTCCCTTTGTCACAGGAAGCTTTCTTT. Protein sequence: CASSFPLSQEAFF.